These 15 T cell receptor beta chains were sequenced from one sample in a study of identical twins. TCRdb ran MiXCR on the 5' RACE reads and lists one entry per CDR3 protein. Among fewer than 900,000 distinct CDR3 sequences, about 18% were seen once, and the ten largest hold around 14%. These data were likewise used in another study, on T cells expressing NK-cell markers.

The specimen was PBMCs. Receptors originate from a woman under 30 in good health.

This chain connects TRBV5-1 to TRBJ2-7; TRBD1 or TRBD2 may be the D gene (5 bases each). Germline assignment: CDR1 SGHRS and CDR2 YFSETQ. This CDR3 contains 14 residues. V shed 3 bases and J shed 4 bases, with 14 bases lying between them. CDR3: CASSWPPGSYEQYF. DNA for the CDR3: TGCGCCAGCAGCTGGCCCCCAGGGAGTTACGAGCAGTACTTC.

The V and J genes are TRBV5-1 and TRBJ2-3; 8 positions agree with TRBD1. Germline lookup yields CDR1 SGHRS and CDR2 YFSETQ. Trimming took 3 bases from V and 2 from J; bases not matched to a gene: 5. The CDR3 length is 15 residues. CDR3 residues: CASSSGTGFTDTQYF. The DNA of the CDR3 is TGCGCCAGCAGCTCTGGGACAGGCTTCACAGATACGCAGTATTTT. Using reference TRBV5-1 and TRBJ2-3 for the parts outside the CDR3, the full variable domain is KAGVTQTPRYLIKTRGQQVTLSCSPISGHRSVSWYQQTPGQGLQFLFEYFSETQRNKGNFPGRFSGRQFSNSRSEMNVSTLELGDSALYLCASSSGTGFTDTQYFGPGTRLTVL.

This clonotype has just a few counts. The rearrangement links TRBV7-9 to TRBJ1-1; perhaps TRBD1 as D (5 bases). The CDR3 is 13 amino acids. Germline CDR1 SEHNR, CDR2 FQNEAQ (reference sequence). Trimming stripped 11 bases from V and 2 bases from J, with 15 bases between. The CDR3 DNA reads TGTGCCGGCAAGCAGGGAACCAACACTGAAGCTTTCTTT. The encoded protein is CAGKQGTNTEAFF.

The table lists this clonotype with a few counts. The gene calls are TRBV4-3 and TRBJ2-2; TRBD2 matches 11 bases. The trim removed 3 bases at V and 7 bases at J, leaving 4 bases unmatched. The CDR3 totals 15 residues. The V gene's germline CDR1 is LGHNA and CDR2 YSLEER. The CDR3 bases are TGCGCCAGCAGCCAGGGACTAGCGGAGGGCGGGGAGCTGTTTTTT. Its translation: CASSQGLAEGGELFF.

This chain links TRBV7-9 with TRBJ2-7; D remains ambiguous. CDR1 SEHNR and CDR2 FQNEAQ come from the germline V gene (reference sequence). This CDR3 has 14 residues. V lost 5 bases to trimming and J lost 0 bases, with 11 bases between them. Here the CDR3 DNA reads TGTGCCAGCAGCAGGCGGAAAACCTCCTACGAGCAGTACTTC. This encodes CASSRRKTSYEQYF.

This clonotype occurred many times. The rearrangement uses TRBV5-1 and TRBJ1-1; the match to TRBD1 covers 7 bases. The germline CDR1 and CDR2 sequences are SGHRS and YFSETQ. CDR3 size: 12 residues. V shed 7 bases and J 11 bases; nucleotides not matched to a gene: 11. CDR3 sequence: CASSEGQVEAFF. The CDR3 DNA sequence: TGCGCCAGCTCCGAAGGACAGGTAGAGGCTTTCTTT.

The chain is built from TRBV6-5 and TRBJ1-6; D might be TRBD1 (5 bases). Germline assignment: CDR1 MNHEY and CDR2 SVGAGI. V lost 2 bases and J lost 9, with 14 bases in between. The CDR3 has 15 residues. CDR3 coding DNA: TGTGCCAGCAGTTACAAGTCAGTGAGGGGTTCACCCCTCCACTTT. Encoded protein: CASSYKSVRGSPLHF.

This clonotype was observed a few times. The chain has TRBV7-9 and TRBJ2-5; no definite D call. Trimming stripped 5 bases from V and 7 bases from J, with 14 bases between. Germline V gives CDR1 SEHNR, CDR2 FQNEAQ (reference sequence). The CDR3 covers 13 residues. This CDR3 reads CASSAPQIGTQYF. In DNA form, the CDR3 reads TGTGCCAGCAGCGCCCCTCAGATCGGGACCCAGTACTTC.

The V gene is TRBV9, the J gene TRBJ2-4; no firm D call. The V gene lost 6 bases and the J gene lost 4 bases, with 17 bases spanning the gap. Germline V gives CDR1 SGDLS, CDR2 YYNGEE. The CDR3 spans 15 residues. CDR3: CASTEDAGTKNIQYF. CDR3 DNA: TGTGCCAGCACCGAGGACGCAGGCACGAAAAACATTCAGTACTTC.

This clonotype was counted a few times. This chain joins TRBV5-1 and TRBJ2-5; 9 bases map to TRBD2. From germline, CDR1 is SGHRS and CDR2 YFSETQ. V shed 1 base and J 7 bases; nucleotides not matched to a gene: 17. The CDR3 has 18 residues. The CDR3 loop is CASSLRPNIAGENGTQYF. The CDR3, as DNA: TGCGCCAGCAGCTTGAGGCCCAACATAGCGGGAGAGAATGGGACCCAGTACTTC.

This clonotype was counted only a few times. The chain is built from TRBV2 and TRBJ1-2, with 10 bases matching TRBD1. The CDR3 totals 12 residues. Unmatched junction bases numbered 6, after V lost 9 bases and J lost 8 bases. Looked up from germline, CDR1 is SNHLY and CDR2 is FYNNEI. The CDR3 DNA sequence: TGTGCCAGACTGGGACAGGGGCAAGGCTACACCTTC. Translation gives CARLGQGQGYTF.

This clonotype has only a few counts. V usage is TRBV27 and J usage is TRBJ2-6; a weak D match, TRBD1 (5 bases). Germline V gives CDR1 MNHEY, CDR2 SMNVEV (reference sequence). This CDR3 is 16 amino acids long. Trimming shortened V by 6 bases and J by 0 bases, and 12 bases separated the two germline ends. CDR3 DNA: TGTGCCAGCAGGACTGGGGCGAGCTCTGGGGCCAACGTCCTGACTTTC. This encodes CASRTGASSGANVLTF.

The chain is built from TRBV20-1 and TRBJ2-1; 16 bases fit TRBD2. The CDR3 has 20 amino acids. CDR1 and CDR2 (germline): DFQATT, SNEGSKA (reference sequence). J was trimmed by 7 bases and V by 1 base; bases with no gene match: 16. CDR3 sequence (DNA): TGCAGTGCTAGAGCCGCGCCTGGGACTAGCGGGAGGGCCGATCGGAATGAGCAGTTCTTC. It encodes CSARAAPGTSGRADRNEQFF.

This clonotype was seen only a few times. The V call is TRBV6-1, the J call TRBJ1-6; 7 bases line up with TRBD1. The V and J ends lost 5 bases and 6 bases, in that order; junction bases with no gene match: 4. This CDR3 has 14 residues. Per germline, CDR1 MNHNS and CDR2 SASEGT. The CDR3 DNA reads TGTGCCAGCAGTCGGGACAGCATTAATTCACCCCTCCACTTT. Encoded protein: CASSRDSINSPLHF.

The chain couples TRBV10-3 to TRBJ2-7, with 10 bases aligning to TRBD1. The J segment lost 3 bases and the V segment lost 6 bases, leaving 2 bases of the junction unmatched. The CDR3 is 13 amino acids. In germline, CDR1 is ENHRY, CDR2 SYGVKD. CDR3 bases: TGTGCCATCAGGTGGACAGGGGGCTACGAGCAGTACTTC. Protein sequence: CAIRWTGGYEQYF.